This TCR beta chain was identified during a study of cytomegalovirus exposure and HLA in healthy donors. The approximately 130-subject validation cohort, separate from the approximately 640-subject first cohort, included the donors. This CDR3 spans 15 amino acids. V was pared by 5 bases and J by 1 base, with 11 bases between. Germline CDR1 reads SGHNT; CDR2 reads YENEEA. General study results and limits: Reports indicated that the classifier achieved high specificity and sensitivity in diagnosing cytomegalovirus status.

Measured with immunoSEQ multiplex PCR; TCRdb has only the in-frame clones, and not every one. The repertoire consists of about 240,000 clones, with 80% to 90% occurring once and the leading ten covering 2.6%. To note about this clone: Its antigen is currently unknown.

The clonotype comes from a man in his late teens or twenties in good health and CMV-seronegative. The sequenced material came from PBMCs. J is TRBJ2-2 and V is TRBV11-3, with D maybe TRBD1 (5 bases). CDR3 sequence reads: CASSPSQGNTGELFF. The DNA for the CDR3 is TGTGCCAGCAGCCCCTCCCAGGGGAACACCGGGGAGCTGTTTTTT. The whole variable domain, remainder taken from reference TRBV11-3 and TRBJ2-2, is EAGVVQSPRYKIIEKKQPVAFWCNPISGHNTLYWYLQNLGQGPELLIRYENEEAVDDSQLPKDRFSAERLKGVDSTLKIQPAELGDSAVYLCASSPSQGNTGELFFGEGSRLTVL.